The clone carrying this T cell receptor (beta chain) showed up just a few times. The antigen is not known. The data derive from a study of Graves' ophthalmopathy and Graves' hyperthyroidism. Findings and caveats of the study: Blood shared most expanded thyroid clonotypes above 0.001 frequency. A 13-signature model separated ophthalmopathy from stable hyperthyroidism, 87.88% sensitivity, 75% to 84% specificity.

Amplifying from RNA transcripts, the study obtained TCR beta CDR3 regions. Second-round multiplex PCR came after a first-round RT-PCR that employed HTBI primers. Each CDR3 protein is one row after TCRdb ran MiXCR on the multiplex PCR reads. The sample comprises about 500,000 distinct CDR3 sequences, about an eighth of which are singletons, and approximately 9.8% rests with the top ten. This CDR3 is built from 11 residues. Per germline, CDR1 GTSNPN and CDR2 SVGIG (reference sequence). Trimming removed 8 bases at V and 10 bases at J, with 17 bases between. This clonotype was obtained from a young woman with Graves' ophthalmopathy. Sequencing was done on a sample of blood. The rearrangement links TRBV30 to TRBJ2-5, with a tentative D call TRBD2 (6 bases). CDR3 loop: CARWEAAVQYF. The CDR3 nucleotides are TGTGCCCGCTGGGAGGCCGCCGTCCAGTACTTC.